This T cell receptor (beta chain) is from a study of naive and memory T cell subsets (dated by TCRdb to 2017 to 2019). Turning to the overall study: Sorted naive and memory T cell subsets from peripheral blood were analyzed in the study using a UMI-based, open-source pipeline for TCR alpha and beta sequencing. The functional CMV T cell responses agreed completely with IgG serology results. RNA was DNase-treated and reverse transcribed with TCR constant-region primers, mostly using SuperScript III. Results and caveats for the whole study, not just this receptor: In both CD4 and CD8 cells, a rise in Gini index and a fall in Shannon and inverse Simpson diversity were observed from naive through CM, EM and EMRA. A power law was followed by TCR abundance, with an exponent that differed between naive and memory subsets but was consistent across the three individuals. RNA-based TCR counts may be influenced by expression changes linked to T cell activation and differentiation. A few larger clonotypes were present in naive repertoires, especially CD8 naive repertoires, and these clonotypes were possibly memory cells re-expressing CD45RA. Single alpha or beta chain sequences, rather than paired alpha/beta receptors, were used to define clonotypes. The repertoire findings for the naive and memory subsets could not be validated against a ground truth because none was available. After error correction, over 85% of naive TCR sequences appeared only once, giving much steeper abundance distributions than memory subsets.

The library relied on UMI-ligation and nested PCR. To cover both TRBC1 and TRBC2, the beta constant-region primer consisted of an equimolar mix of two oligonucleotides. The ligated cDNA went through four rounds of PCR with nested alpha and beta constant-region primers together with the SP2 primer. A single-stranded oligonucleotide bearing the SP2 primer plus a 12-nucleotide UMI was ligated onto the 3' end of the cDNA by T4 RNA ligase 1. Incubation of the ligation reaction was carried out at 16 degrees C for roughly 20-25 hours. PCR2 was usually performed as a SYBR Green qPCR and halted at a preset threshold so that over-amplification would not occur. Every purification after the first one was done using Agencourt AMPure XP magnetic beads. Libraries were quantified by Qubit and checked on a TapeStation, where a main peak was expected near 650 bp. Pooled libraries were sequenced on an Illumina MiSeq with v2 2x251 paired-end kits, typically giving roughly 0.95-2 million reads per sample. Libraries were pooled at 4 nM per sample, and roughly 4.5-7.5% PhiX was added to improve cluster recognition. In the original analysis: V and J genes were assigned to Demultiplexor-processed FASTQ reads by Decombinator through tag matching, with a single base-pair mismatch being allowed. UMIs were used by Collapsinator to correct both sequencing errors and frequency errors arising from PCR heterogeneity. CDR3Translator translated TCRs and extracted CDR3s from the conserved cysteine to the FGXG phenylalanine, flagging non-productive sequences. Repertoires were subsampled to equal numbers of UMI-defined TCRs before Gini, Shannon entropy and inverse Simpson indices were calculated. Within the linear range, a power law was fitted to clonotype abundance distributions using maximum likelihood. For one naive CD8 sample, the pipeline and MIGEC produced similar UMI counts, unique TCR numbers and clonal distributions. One analysis removed from the naive repertoire any naive TCRs that were also found in any memory subset from the same donor. Repertoires were searched for around 7,300 CMV-associated CDR3 sequences compiled from VDJdb and a published dataset. The raw public data were reprocessed by TCRdb itself: fastp quality trimming at Q25, MiXCR clonotype calling, in-frame beta chains only. Each entry merges the rows of one CDR3 protein and shows their most common DNA and genes. The authors' filters were not applied to this entry. The sample has approximately 150,000 distinct CDR3 sequences on record, approximately 21% of them singletons. The ten largest account for about 0.6% of the sample.

TCR alpha and beta chain libraries were amplified separately from the second PCR step onward. CMV status of each donor was established by measuring IFNgamma production from CD4+ T cells after fresh PBMCs were stimulated overnight with CMV viral lysate. Using Miltenyi beads, CD4 T cells were first positively selected, and CD8 T cells were then positively selected from the CD4-negative fraction. Cells were stained for CD3, CD4, CD8, CD45RA, CD27 and a live/dead dye and were sorted on a BD Aria II into four subsets based on CD45RA and CD27. Blood came from three healthy volunteers, each fractionated into CD4 and CD8 T cells and then into four differentiation subsets. Around 120 ml of peripheral blood was collected from each donor, and PBMC were isolated by Ficoll-Paque PLUS density-gradient centrifugation. After sorting, cells were lysed in RLT buffer, RNA was extracted using a Qiagen RNeasy kit, and the extracted RNA was stored at -80 degrees C.

The trim is 7 bases for V and 0 bases for J, with a gap of 11 bases between the germline ends. From the cysteine up to the phenylalanine, the CDR3 has a length of 13 residues. CDR3 DNA is the only sequence kept; it has 39 bases, read in frame from the first base. The germline V gene specifies SGHRS as CDR1 and YFSETQ as CDR2. This clonotype was seen repeatedly, ten times or more. What this receptor recognizes is not known. Base qualities are missing; no much larger clone stands one base away. The source of this sequence is a human donor in good health. The chain uses TRBV5-1 and TRBJ2-7; possibly the D gene is TRBD2, per 5 matching bases. The sequenced material came from naive CD8+ T cells from blood. Reading the label with the study, this specimen's cell subset or site is: naive T cells, CD45RA high CD27+. The CDR3 region reads CASQEGISYEQYF. The nucleotide sequence is TGCGCCAGCCAAGAGGGCATCTCCTACGAGCAGTACTTC. The entire variable domain, with the stretches around the CDR3 drawn from the reference TRBV5-1 and TRBJ2-7 proteins, is KAGVTQTPRYLIKTRGQQVTLSCSPISGHRSVSWYQQTPGQGLQFLFEYFSETQRNKGNFPGRFSGRQFSNSRSEMNVSTLELGDSALYLCASQEGISYEQYFGPGTRLTVT.